This TCR beta chain was found in a study of T cells in Graves' hyperthyroidism and ophthalmopathy. Uncontrolled infections, other autoimmune diseases, pregnancy or lactation led to exclusion of patients. Regions amplified from RNA transcripts were the TCR beta CDR3 regions. Initially, a first-round RT-PCR of the TCR CDR3 employed the HTBI primer set. TCRdb passed the multiplex PCR reads through MiXCR, listing each CDR3 protein once. Counted here are 300,000 to 350,000 distinct CDR3 sequences, about a sixth occurring once; the ten biggest clones make up 15% to 17%. V lost 5 bases and J 4 bases, leaving 12 bases between the germline ends. Germline V gene lookup returns CDR1 MDHEN and CDR2 SYDVKM. The length of the CDR3 is 15 residues. In its sample, this clonotype was seen many times.

The V call is TRBV28, the J call TRBJ2-6, with TRBD1 as a possible D gene (6 bases). This receptor was taken from a woman in her thirties or forties with Graves' ophthalmopathy. Sequencing used blood. CDR3 in DNA: TGTGCCAGCAGTCCTACAGGGTCCGGGGCCAACGTCCTGACTTTC. It yields the protein CASSPTGSGANVLTF.